This T cell receptor (beta chain) was recovered during a study of cytomegalovirus exposure and HLA in healthy donors. Study-wide context: From about 179 million T cells, an earlier analysis saw 110 million or so unique TCR beta sequences. About 83 million unique TCRs from HLA-typed donors made up an early data release.

In regard to this clone: The target antigen is unknown.

The PCR had 60 Vbeta and 13 Jbeta primers. Clones were sequenced by immunoSEQ multiplex PCR, and TCRdb holds only the in-frame ones, with some missing. The sample contains more than 85,000 clones, approximately 76% of which appear only once. Whole-study findings and limits: Later on, a genetic analysis was performed. It linked a missense variant in DCLRE1C with V- and J-gene trimming of TCR beta. In a later analysis, across HLA loci, associated TCR counts were highest for DRB1, lowest for HLA-C.

V was cut by 0 bases and J by 3 bases, with 13 bases left in between. Germline values: CDR1 MGHRA, CDR2 YSYEKL. This CDR3 is 16 amino acids long. V usage is TRBV4-1 and J usage is TRBJ2-3, with D maybe TRBD2 (5 bases). This clonotype was obtained from a man in his forties in good health and CMV-seronegative. The sample taken for sequencing was PBMCs. The CDR3 coding sequence is TGCGCCAGCAGCCAAGAAAGAGGGATGGGAACAGATACGCAGTATTTT. Amino acids: CASSQERGMGTDTQYF.